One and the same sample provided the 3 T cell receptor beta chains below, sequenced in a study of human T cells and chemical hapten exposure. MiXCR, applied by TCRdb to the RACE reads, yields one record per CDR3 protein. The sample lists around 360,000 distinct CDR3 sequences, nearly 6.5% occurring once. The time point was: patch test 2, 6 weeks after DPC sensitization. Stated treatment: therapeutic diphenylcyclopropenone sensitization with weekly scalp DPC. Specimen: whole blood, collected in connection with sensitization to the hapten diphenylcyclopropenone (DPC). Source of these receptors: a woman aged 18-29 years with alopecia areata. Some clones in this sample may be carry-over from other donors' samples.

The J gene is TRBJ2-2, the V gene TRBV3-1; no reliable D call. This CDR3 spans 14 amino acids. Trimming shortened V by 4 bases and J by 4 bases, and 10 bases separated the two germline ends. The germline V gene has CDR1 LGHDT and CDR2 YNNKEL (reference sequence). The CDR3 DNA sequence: TGTGCCAGCAGCCCCCTCGCGAGCACCGGGGAGCTGTTTTTT. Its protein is CASSPLASTGELFF.

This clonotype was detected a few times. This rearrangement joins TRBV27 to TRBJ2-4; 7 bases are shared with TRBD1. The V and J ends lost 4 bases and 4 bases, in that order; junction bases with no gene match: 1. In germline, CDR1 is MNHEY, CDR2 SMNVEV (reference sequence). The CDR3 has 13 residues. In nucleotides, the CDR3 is TGTGCCAGCAGTTCGGGACAGAAAAACATTCAGTACTTC. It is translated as CASSSGQKNIQYF.

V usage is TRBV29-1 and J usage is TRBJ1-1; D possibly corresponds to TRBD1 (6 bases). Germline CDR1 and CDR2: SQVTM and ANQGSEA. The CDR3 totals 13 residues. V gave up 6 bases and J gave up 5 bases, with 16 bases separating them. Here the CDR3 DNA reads TGCAGCGTGCCGAGACAGGTGGCGACTGAAGCTTTCTTT. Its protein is CSVPRQVATEAFF.